The 13 T cell receptor beta chains below all came from one sample that was sequenced in a study of blood T cell repertoires in COVID-19. Assay: immunoSEQ multiplex PCR; the TCRdb copy retains only in-frame clones and omits some. The sample carries roughly 190,000 clones, around 82% recorded once. The sample comprised PBMCs or T cells enriched from blood (not recorded which). These receptors all stem from a woman aged 60 to 75 with acute COVID-19.

V and J are TRBV6-5 and TRBJ2-2, with D perhaps matching TRBD1 (6 bases). This CDR3 spans 12 amino acids. Trimming pared 6 bases from V and 7 bases from J, leaving 9 bases between. Germline V gives CDR1 MNHEY, CDR2 SVGAGI. The CDR3 DNA reads as TGTGCCAGCAGCCAGACAGGCGGGGAGCTGTTTTTT. Amino acid sequence: CASSQTGGELFF.

This chain joins TRBV4-2 and TRBJ1-5; the match to TRBD1 covers 7 bases. Germline loops: CDR1 LGHNA, CDR2 YNFKEQ. The J segment lost 4 bases and the V segment lost 0 bases, leaving 9 bases of the junction unmatched. This CDR3 spans 17 amino acids. The CDR3 sequence is CASSQETGAGGNQPQHF. CDR3 in DNA: TGTGCCAGCAGCCAAGAGACCGGGGCAGGGGGGAATCAGCCCCAGCATTTT.

This chain uses TRBV3-1 (or the pseudogene TRBV3-2) with TRBJ2-7; TRBD2 agrees at 12 bases. The V gene end was trimmed by 1 base and the J gene end by 2 bases; junction bases not matched to a gene: 9. CDR3 length: 18 residues. Germline assignment: CDR1 LGHDT and CDR2 YNNKEL (reference sequence). The CDR3 DNA reads as TGTGCCAGCAGCCAAGTACTCTTCCTAGCGGGAGGGGCCTACGAGCAGTACTTC. It translates to CASSQVLFLAGGAYEQYF.

The chain has TRBV4-1 and TRBJ2-3, with a possible D match to TRBD2 (7 bases). V lost 0 bases, J lost 4 bases, and 20 bases lay in between. This CDR3 is 18 amino acids long. Germline assignment: CDR1 MGHRA and CDR2 YSYEKL. The CDR3 nucleotides are TGCGCCAGCAGCCAAGAGGGCGCTAGGGGGGGGAGCCCAGATACGCAGTATTTT. Protein sequence: CASSQEGARGGSPDTQYF.

This rearrangement joins TRBV30 to TRBJ2-1, with D maybe TRBD2 (6 bases). This CDR3 is 18 amino acids long. Germline loops: CDR1 GTSNPN, CDR2 SVGIG (reference sequence). V was trimmed by 4 bases and J by 0 bases, leaving 22 bases between them. CDR3 DNA: TGTGCCTGGATCGGGGTTACTAGCTGGGTAAGCTCCTACAATGAGCAGTTCTTC. Amino acid sequence: CAWIGVTSWVSSYNEQFF.

The chain carries TRBV3-1 (or the pseudogene TRBV3-2) and TRBJ2-7; 7 nucleotides align to TRBD1. This CDR3 has 18 amino acids. V gave up 0 bases and J gave up 0 bases; unmatched junction bases: 11. Germline CDR1 LGHDT, CDR2 YNNKEL (reference sequence). CDR3 in amino acids: CASSQDRNYTGVSYEQYV. Here the CDR3 DNA reads TGTGCCAGCAGCCAAGACCGTAATTACACAGGGGTCTCCTACGAGCAGTACGTC.

The chain recombines TRBV2 with TRBJ1-4; D possibly corresponds to TRBD1 (6 bases). V gave up 7 bases and J gave up 2 bases, with 20 bases separating them. This CDR3 is built from 17 residues. Per the germline V gene, CDR1 is SNHLY and CDR2 is FYNNEI. This chain's CDR3 is CASIRGGARSTNEKLFF. The CDR3 coding sequence is TGTGCCAGCATCCGGGGGGGGGCCCGGTCGACTAATGAAAAACTGTTTTTT.

The chain couples TRBV21-1 to TRBJ1-5. TRBV21-1 has pseudogene status. This CDR3 is 11 amino acids long. The CDR3 sequence: CASTRDQPQHF. In DNA, the CDR3 is TGTGCCAGCACCCGTGATCAGCCCCAGCATTTT.

The V gene is TRBV11-3, the J gene TRBJ2-5, with TRBD2 identical over 8 bases. CDR3 length equals 15 residues. The germline V gene has CDR1 SGHNT and CDR2 YENEEA. The trim removed 3 bases at V and 5 bases at J, leaving 8 bases unmatched. CDR3 residues: CASSFSGGLSETQYF. The CDR3 DNA reads TGTGCCAGCAGCTTTTCGGGGGGGCTTTCGGAGACCCAGTACTTC.

V is TRBV5-1 and J is TRBJ1-4, with TRBD1 identical over 10 bases. The CDR3 length is 14 residues. CDR1 is SGHRS and CDR2 is YFSETQ in the germline V gene. V shed 6 bases, J shed 5 bases, and the junction held 4 bases outside the gene matches. For the CDR3, the DNA is TGCGCCAGCACCCTGGGACAGGGGAATGAAAAACTGTTTTTT. As protein: CASTLGQGNEKLFF.

The rearrangement uses TRBV14 and TRBJ1-3; 8 nucleotides match TRBD1. V gave up 4 bases and J gave up 2 bases; unmatched junction bases: 7. CDR1 is SGHDN, CDR2 FVKESK, per germline. This CDR3 has 16 residues. The CDR3: CASSRTGSYTGNTIYF. CDR3 bases: TGTGCCAGCAGCCGGACAGGGTCTTATACTGGAAACACCATATATTTT.

This rearrangement joins TRBV15 to TRBJ1-3; the D gene is possibly TRBD1 (5 bases). Germline V CDR1 and CDR2: LNHNV, YYDKDF (reference sequence). Trimming took 11 bases from V and 2 from J, leaving 10 bases between them. This CDR3 spans 12 amino acids. CDR3 nucleotide sequence: TGTGCCGCGGGGGTCCCTGGAAACACCATATATTTT. This translates into CAAGVPGNTIYF.

CDR3 sequence reads: CASSLSGDRGGTGELFF. The CDR3 DNA reads as TGTGCCAGCAGTTTATCAGGAGACAGGGGTGGGACCGGGGAGCTGTTTTTT. V and J are TRBV27 and TRBJ2-2, with 8 bases aligning to TRBD1. V shed 0 bases and J 5 bases; nucleotides not matched to a gene: 8. From germline, CDR1 is MNHEY and CDR2 SMNVEV (reference sequence). The CDR3 covers 17 residues.